The entry below gives a single T cell receptor beta chain sequence along with its context. The target antigen is unknown. With 60 Vbeta and 13 Jbeta primers, the PCR was carried out. The table came from immunoSEQ multiplex PCR; TCRdb's copy has only in-frame clones and leaves some out. The repertoire includes almost 80,000 clones, around 67% of them detected once, and 6.5% to 7.5% sits in the top ten. The sample comes from a study of cytomegalovirus exposure and HLA in healthy donors. Study-wide points: Reportedly, cytomegalovirus status was diagnosed with high sensitivity and specificity. In vitro work confirmed that a few CMV-associated chains recognize CMV antigens.

As for the donors, each was a healthy bone marrow donor. This CDR3 is 17 amino acids long. Germline-derived CDR1 and CDR2 are SGDLS and YYNGEE. The junction had 11 bases not matched to a gene; V was cut back by 4 bases and J by 5 bases. The genes are TRBV9 and TRBJ2-1, with 11 bases aligning to TRBD2. The specimen sequenced was PBMCs. This TCR derives from a woman in her forties or fifties in good health and CMV-seropositive. The CDR3 reads CASSPTQGTSGNNEQFF. The CDR3 region has the DNA TGTGCCAGCAGCCCTACCCAAGGGACTAGCGGAAACAATGAGCAGTTCTTC.